This T cell receptor beta chain was sequenced for a study of T cell responses to AZD1222 COVID-19 vaccine. Study-level findings and limits: The repertoires were collected only after the peak T cell response. Seropositive status at baseline applied to only five to seven AZD1222 recipients. White British ancestry dominated among donors, who included more females, and clonal diversity was possibly underestimated.

Second doses that came at about 4 or about 12 weeks were put together. The protocol was immunoSEQ multiplex PCR, while the TCRdb copy is restricted to in-frame clones and leaves out a portion. The profile shows about 140,000 clones, more than 75% of them singletons. Notes on this clone: Its cognate antigen is unknown.

The sample here was peripheral blood, taken 28 days after the second AZD1222 dose. This clonotype was obtained from an adult who received the AZD1222 COVID-19 vaccine.

The CDR3 DNA follows: TGTGCCAGCGGACAGGGTATTAATCAGCCCCAGCATTTT. It codes for CASGQGINQPQHF. The chain recombines TRBV3-1 (or the pseudogene TRBV3-2) with TRBJ1-5; 8 bases are a match to TRBD1. Germline V gene data show CDR1 as LGHDT and CDR2 as YNNKEL (reference sequence). This CDR3 comprises 13 residues. The V segment lost 8 bases and the J segment 4 bases; nucleotides outside the gene matches: 4.